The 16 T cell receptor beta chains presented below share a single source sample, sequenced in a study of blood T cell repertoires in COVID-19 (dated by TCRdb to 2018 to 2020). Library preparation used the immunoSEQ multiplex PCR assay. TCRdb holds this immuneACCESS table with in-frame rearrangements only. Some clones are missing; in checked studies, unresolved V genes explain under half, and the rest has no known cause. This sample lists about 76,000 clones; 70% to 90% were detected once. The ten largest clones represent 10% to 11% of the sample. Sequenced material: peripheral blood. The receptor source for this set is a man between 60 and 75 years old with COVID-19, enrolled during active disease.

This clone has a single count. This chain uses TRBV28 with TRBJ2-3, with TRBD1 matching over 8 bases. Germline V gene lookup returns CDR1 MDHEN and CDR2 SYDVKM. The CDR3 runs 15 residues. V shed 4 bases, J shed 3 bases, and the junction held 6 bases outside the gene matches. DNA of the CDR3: TGTGCCAGCAGTTCAGGGGGCCCAGGGACAGATACGCAGTATTTT. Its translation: CASSSGGPGTDTQYF.

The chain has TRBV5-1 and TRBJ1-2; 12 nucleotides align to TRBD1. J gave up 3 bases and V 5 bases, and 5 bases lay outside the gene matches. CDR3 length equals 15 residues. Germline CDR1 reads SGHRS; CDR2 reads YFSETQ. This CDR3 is CASRTGTGGDYGYTF. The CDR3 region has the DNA TGCGCCAGCAGAACCGGGACAGGGGGCGACTATGGCTACACCTTC.

The CDR3: CASSQAVPGGGQETQYF. In DNA form, the CDR3 reads TGCGCCAGCAGCCAAGCAGTCCCAGGGGGCGGCCAAGAGACCCAGTACTTC. This chain links TRBV4-1 with TRBJ2-5, with 8 nucleotides matching TRBD1. Unmatched junction bases numbered 8, after V lost 1 base and J lost 1 base. Germline V gene lookup returns CDR1 MGHRA and CDR2 YSYEKL. The CDR3 runs to 17 residues.

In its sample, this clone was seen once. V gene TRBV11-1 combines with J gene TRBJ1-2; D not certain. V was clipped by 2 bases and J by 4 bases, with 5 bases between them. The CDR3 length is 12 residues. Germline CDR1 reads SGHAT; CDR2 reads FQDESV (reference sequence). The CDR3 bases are TGTGCCAGCAGCTTACCGGGCTATGGCTACACCTTC. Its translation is CASSLPGYGYTF.

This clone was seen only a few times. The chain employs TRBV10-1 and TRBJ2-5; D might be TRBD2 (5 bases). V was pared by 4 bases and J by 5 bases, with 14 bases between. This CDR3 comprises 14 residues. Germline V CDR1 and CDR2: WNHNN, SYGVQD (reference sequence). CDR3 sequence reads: CASSVGTGVETQYF. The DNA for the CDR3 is TGCGCCAGCAGTGTCGGCACCGGGGTGGAGACCCAGTACTTC.

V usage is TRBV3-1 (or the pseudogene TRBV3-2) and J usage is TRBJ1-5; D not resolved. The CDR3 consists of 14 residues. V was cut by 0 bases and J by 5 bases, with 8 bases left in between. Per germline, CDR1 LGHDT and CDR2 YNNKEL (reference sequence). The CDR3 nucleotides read TGTGCCAGCAGCCAAGATTTGGCACATCAGCCCCAGCATTTT. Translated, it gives CASSQDLAHQPQHF.

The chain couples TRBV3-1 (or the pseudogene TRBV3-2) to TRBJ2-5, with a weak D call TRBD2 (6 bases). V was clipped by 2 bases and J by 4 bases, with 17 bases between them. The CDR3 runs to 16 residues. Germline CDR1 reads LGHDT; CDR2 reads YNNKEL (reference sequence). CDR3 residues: CASSQPLASRGETQYF. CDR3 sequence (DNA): TGTGCCAGCAGCCAACCCCTAGCGTCGAGGGGAGAGACCCAGTACTTC.

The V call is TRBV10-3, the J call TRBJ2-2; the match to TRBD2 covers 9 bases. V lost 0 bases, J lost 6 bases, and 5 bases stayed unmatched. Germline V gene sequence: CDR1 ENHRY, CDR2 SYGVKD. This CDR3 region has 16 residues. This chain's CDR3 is CAISESDSGSAGELFF. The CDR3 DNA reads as TGTGCCATCAGTGAGTCGGATAGCGGGAGTGCCGGGGAGCTGTTTTTT.

CDR3 residues: CASSPSTHSNQPQHF. In DNA form, the CDR3 reads TGTGCCAGCTCACCATCGACTCATAGCAATCAGCCCCAGCATTTT. The chain has TRBV18 and TRBJ1-5; D gene unclear. The CDR3 has 15 residues. The germline gives CDR1 KGHSH, CDR2 LQKENI. V lost 2 bases to trimming and J lost 0 bases, with 8 bases between them.

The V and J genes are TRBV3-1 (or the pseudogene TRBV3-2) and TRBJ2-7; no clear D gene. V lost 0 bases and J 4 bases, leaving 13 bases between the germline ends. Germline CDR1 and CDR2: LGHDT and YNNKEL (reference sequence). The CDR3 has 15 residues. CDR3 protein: CASSQESVPWYEQYF. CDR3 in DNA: TGTGCCAGCAGCCAAGAATCAGTTCCCTGGTACGAGCAGTACTTC.

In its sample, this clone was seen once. The CDR3 bases are TGTGCCAGCAGCCAACAGGGCTCCTATTCTGAAGCTTTCTTT. Translating it yields CASSQQGSYSEAFF. The rearrangement uses TRBV3-1 (or the pseudogene TRBV3-2) and TRBJ1-1; D is perhaps TRBD1 (5 bases). The germline V gene encodes CDR1 LGHDT and CDR2 YNNKEL (reference sequence). V lost 2 bases to trimming and J lost 6 bases, with 13 bases between them. The CDR3 runs 14 residues.

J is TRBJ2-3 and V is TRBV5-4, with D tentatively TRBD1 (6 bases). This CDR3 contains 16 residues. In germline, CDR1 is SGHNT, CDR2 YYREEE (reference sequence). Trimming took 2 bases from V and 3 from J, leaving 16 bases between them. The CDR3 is CASSFRGRGMTDTQYF. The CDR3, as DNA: TGTGCCAGCAGCTTCCGGGGAAGGGGGATGACAGATACGCAGTATTTT.

Here the CDR3 DNA reads TGCGCCAGCAGTGAGAGGGGGAGCTCCTACGAGCAGTACTTC. Protein sequence: CASSERGSSYEQYF. The chain carries TRBV10-2 and TRBJ2-7; perhaps TRBD1 as D (6 bases). V lost 2 bases and J lost 0, with 8 bases in between. Per germline, CDR1 WSHSY and CDR2 SAAADI. The CDR3 sequence is 14 residues long.

CDR3 residues: CASSNTGRDEKLFF. The DNA for the CDR3 is TGTGCCAGCAGCAATACAGGGAGAGATGAAAAACTGTTTTTT. The rearrangement joins TRBV7-9 to TRBJ1-4; D possibly corresponds to TRBD1 (6 bases). This CDR3 is 14 amino acids long. V lost 5 bases and J lost 6, with 13 bases in between. The germline gives CDR1 SEHNR, CDR2 FQNEAQ (reference sequence).

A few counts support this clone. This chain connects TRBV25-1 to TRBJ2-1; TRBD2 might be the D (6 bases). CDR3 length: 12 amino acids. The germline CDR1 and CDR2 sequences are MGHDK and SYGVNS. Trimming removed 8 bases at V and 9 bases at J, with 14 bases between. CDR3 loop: CASEAQTSEQFF. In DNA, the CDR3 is TGTGCCAGCGAGGCCCAGACTAGTGAGCAGTTCTTC.

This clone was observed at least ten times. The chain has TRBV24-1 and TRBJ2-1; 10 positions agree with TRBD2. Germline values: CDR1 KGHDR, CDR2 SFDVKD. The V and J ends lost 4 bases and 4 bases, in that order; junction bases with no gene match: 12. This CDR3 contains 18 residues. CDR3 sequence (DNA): TGTGCCACCAGTGAGGGACGGACTAGCGGAGGGCAATACAATGAGCAGTTCTTC. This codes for CATSEGRTSGGQYNEQFF.